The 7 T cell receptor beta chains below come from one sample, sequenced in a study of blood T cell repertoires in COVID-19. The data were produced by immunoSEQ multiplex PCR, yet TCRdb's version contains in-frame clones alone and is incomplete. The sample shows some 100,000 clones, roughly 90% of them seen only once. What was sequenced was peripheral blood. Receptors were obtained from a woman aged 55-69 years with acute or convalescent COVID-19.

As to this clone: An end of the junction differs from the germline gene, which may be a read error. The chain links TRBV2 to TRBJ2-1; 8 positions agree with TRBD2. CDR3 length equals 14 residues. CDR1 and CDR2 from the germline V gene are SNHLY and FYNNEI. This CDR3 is CASSHSGLDISLLF. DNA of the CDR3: TGTGCCAGCAGCCACTCGGGACTAGATATCTCCCTCCTCTTC.

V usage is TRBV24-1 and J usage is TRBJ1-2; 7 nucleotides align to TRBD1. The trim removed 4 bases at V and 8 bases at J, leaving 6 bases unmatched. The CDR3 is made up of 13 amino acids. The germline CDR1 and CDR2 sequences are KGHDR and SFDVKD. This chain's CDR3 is CATSDETGYGYTF. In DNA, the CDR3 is TGTGCCACCAGTGACGAGACAGGGTACGGCTACACCTTC.

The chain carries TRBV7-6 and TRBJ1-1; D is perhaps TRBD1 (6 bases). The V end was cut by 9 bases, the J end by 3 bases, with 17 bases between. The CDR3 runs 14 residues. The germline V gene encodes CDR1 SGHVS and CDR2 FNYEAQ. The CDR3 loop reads CASRGNSLDTEAFF. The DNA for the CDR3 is TGTGCCAGTAGGGGGAACAGCCTGGACACTGAAGCTTTCTTT.

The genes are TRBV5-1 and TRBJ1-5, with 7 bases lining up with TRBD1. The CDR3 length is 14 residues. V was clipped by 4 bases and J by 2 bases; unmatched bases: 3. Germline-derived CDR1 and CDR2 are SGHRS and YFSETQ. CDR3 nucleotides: TGCGCCAGCAGCCAGGGGGGCGGCAATCAGCCCCAGCATTTT. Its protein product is CASSQGGGNQPQHF.

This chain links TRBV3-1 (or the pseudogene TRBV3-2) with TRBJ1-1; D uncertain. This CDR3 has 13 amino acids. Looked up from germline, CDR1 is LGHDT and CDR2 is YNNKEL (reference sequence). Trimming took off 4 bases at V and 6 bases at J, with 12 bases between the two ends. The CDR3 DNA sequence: TGTGCCAGCAGCCTACATCTAGAGGCTGAAGCTTTCTTT. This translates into CASSLHLEAEAFF.

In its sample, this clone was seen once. The CDR3: CASGRELYSPLHF. The DNA for the CDR3 is TGTGCCAGCGGACGGGAGCTTTATTCACCCCTCCACTTT. The chain has TRBV6-5 and TRBJ1-6; D not resolved. The CDR3 contains 13 residues. The ends were cut back, 8 bases at V and 8 bases at J, with 13 bases in the middle. Germline loops: CDR1 MNHEY, CDR2 SVGAGI.

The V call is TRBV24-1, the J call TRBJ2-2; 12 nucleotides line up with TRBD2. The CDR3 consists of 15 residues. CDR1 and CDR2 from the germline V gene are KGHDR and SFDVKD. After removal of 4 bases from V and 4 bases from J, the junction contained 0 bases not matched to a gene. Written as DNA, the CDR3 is TGTGCCACCAGTGAGGGACTAGCGGGCACCGGGGAGCTGTTTTTT. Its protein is CATSEGLAGTGELFF.